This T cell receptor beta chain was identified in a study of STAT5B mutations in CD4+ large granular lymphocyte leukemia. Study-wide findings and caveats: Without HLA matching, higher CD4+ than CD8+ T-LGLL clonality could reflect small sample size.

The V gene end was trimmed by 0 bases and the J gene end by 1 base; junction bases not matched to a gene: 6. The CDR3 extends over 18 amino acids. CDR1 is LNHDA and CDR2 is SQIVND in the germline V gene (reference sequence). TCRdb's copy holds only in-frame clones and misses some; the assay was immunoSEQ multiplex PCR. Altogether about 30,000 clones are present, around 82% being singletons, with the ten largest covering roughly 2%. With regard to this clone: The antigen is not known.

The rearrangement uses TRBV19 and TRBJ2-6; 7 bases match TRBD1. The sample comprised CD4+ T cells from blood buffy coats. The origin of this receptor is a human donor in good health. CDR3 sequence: CASSIDRDSKSGANVLTF. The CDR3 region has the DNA TGTGCCAGTAGTATAGATCGGGACAGCAAATCTGGGGCCAACGTCCTGACTTTC.